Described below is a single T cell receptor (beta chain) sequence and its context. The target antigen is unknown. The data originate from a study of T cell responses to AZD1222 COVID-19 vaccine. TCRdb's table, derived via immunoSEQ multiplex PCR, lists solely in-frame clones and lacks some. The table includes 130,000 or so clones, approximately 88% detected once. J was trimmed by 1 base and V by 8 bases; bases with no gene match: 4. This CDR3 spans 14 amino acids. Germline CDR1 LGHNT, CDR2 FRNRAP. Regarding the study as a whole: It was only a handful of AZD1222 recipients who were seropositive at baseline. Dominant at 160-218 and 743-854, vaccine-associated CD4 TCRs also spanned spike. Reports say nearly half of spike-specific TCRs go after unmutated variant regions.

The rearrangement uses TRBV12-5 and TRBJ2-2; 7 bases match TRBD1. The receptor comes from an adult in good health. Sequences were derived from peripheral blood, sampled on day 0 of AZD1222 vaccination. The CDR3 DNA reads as TGTGCTAGTAGAAGACAGGGGAACACCGGGGAGCTGTTTTTT. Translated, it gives CASRRQGNTGELFF.